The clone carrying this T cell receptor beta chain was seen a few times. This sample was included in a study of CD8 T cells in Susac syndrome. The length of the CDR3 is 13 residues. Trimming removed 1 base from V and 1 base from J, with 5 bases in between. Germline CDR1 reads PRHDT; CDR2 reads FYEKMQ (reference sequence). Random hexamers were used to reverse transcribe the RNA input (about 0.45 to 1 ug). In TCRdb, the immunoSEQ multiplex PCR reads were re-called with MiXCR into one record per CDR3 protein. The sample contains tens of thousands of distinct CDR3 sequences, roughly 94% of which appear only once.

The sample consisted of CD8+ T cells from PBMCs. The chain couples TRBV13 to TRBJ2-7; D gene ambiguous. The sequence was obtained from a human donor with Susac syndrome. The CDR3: CASSLARSYEQYF. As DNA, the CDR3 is TGTGCCAGCAGCTTAGCTAGGTCCTACGAGCAGTACTTC.